The entry below gives a single T cell receptor beta chain sequence along with its context. This clonotype was seen at least ten times. Which antigen it targets is not known. Per-base quality was not reported, and no clone a single base away is much larger than it. Library prep was done by multiplex PCR. Sequencing instrument: Illumina HiSeq 4000. CDR3 regions were amplified by Arm-PCR with iRepertoire HTBI primers to construct TCR beta libraries. Before sequencing, the PCR products went through gel purification. The original pipeline was this. A total of 62 TRBV and 14 TRBJ segments were identified across samples and were used for gene usage analysis of CDR3 amino acid clonotypes. COPE and FqMerger were used to merge filtered high-quality paired reads into contigs. BLAST was used to align contigs to the IMGT TRBV, TRBD and TRBJ reference genes, and CDR3 was defined following IMGT. Highly expanded clones were defined as clonotypes with a frequency above 0.1%. Shannon entropy served as the measure of repertoire diversity, while the Gini coefficient captured V-J evenness. A clonotype was considered public if more than one individual shared it. TCRdb trimmed public reads at Q25 via fastp, called clones via MiXCR and kept in-frame beta chains. Each CDR3 protein appears once, grouped with its most common genes and DNA. V and J calls and clone size were set by TCRdb, not the authors. This sample gives some 370,000 distinct CDR3 sequences in total; over 9.5% of them show up just once. The ten largest account for approximately 20% of the sample.

The time point label, read with the paper, signifies: newly diagnosed GD, antithyroid drugs for less than 3 months. For both TCR sequencing and RNA sequencing, RNA was extracted from PBMCs using TRIzol. The diagnosis of Graves' disease was made according to American Thyroid Association guidelines. Patients were recruited from an endocrinology department in Xi'an, China. Each patient gave 9 to 10 milliliters of peripheral blood, collected in an EDTA anticoagulant tube. PBMCs were isolated by Ficoll Paque Plus density gradient separation without further T cell sorting. An Agilent 2100 Bioanalyzer and agarose gel were used to check RNA quality, and a NanoDrop 2000 was used to measure RNA concentration. Relative to germline, V is missing 7 bases and J is missing 0 bases, with 8 bases of the junction outside any gene match. Reading from cysteine to phenylalanine, the CDR3 counts 15 amino acids. Of the read, only the CDR3 DNA is kept; its 45 bases are in frame from base 1. As encoded in the germline V gene (reference sequence), CDR1 is DFQATT while CDR2 is SNEGSKA.

The sample is drawn from a study of regulatory T cells in long-lasting Graves disease (dated by TCRdb to the early 2020s). Study-wide context: In the newly diagnosed Graves' disease group, patients had been taking antithyroid drugs for less than 3 months. The study took place in China and was registered as a clinical trial. A total of 35 or so samples were covered by TCR sequencing, comprising approximately 13 persistent and around 20 newly diagnosed Graves' disease patients. Peripheral blood TCR sequencing and RNA sequencing compared persistent Graves' disease patients with newly diagnosed Graves' disease patients. The paper's findings and limits, for the study overall: Only peripheral blood was studied, because thyroid tissue, the primary lesion, was inaccessible. Persistent disease showed preferential use of TRBV28, TRBJ1-2 and TRBJ2-5, whereas newly diagnosed disease favored TRBV20-1 and TRBJ2-1. Sequencing and analysis were limited to the TCR beta chain. Persistent patients shared more public clonotypes among themselves (around 3,000) than newly diagnosed patients did (about 900). Persistent Graves' disease patients showed lower TCR Shannon entropy and fewer highly expanded clones than newly diagnosed patients, suggesting clonal expansion. As a limitation, the authors acknowledged that the small sample size may reduce accuracy.

The sample also formed part of further work on T cells in Graves' hyperthyroidism and ophthalmopathy. As the second paper documents: Stable Graves' hyperthyroidism was defined as the absence of progression to ophthalmopathy over 18 months of follow-up. Hyperthyroidism patients were newly diagnosed, with disease duration under 2 months, and aged 18 to 65 years. The study excluded patients with uncontrolled infections, other autoimmune diseases, pregnancy or lactation. Diagnoses were based on clinical symptoms, serum thyroxine and TRAb, thyroid ultrasound and orbital computed tomography. For the first round of RT-PCR on the TCR CDR3, the HTBI primer set was used together with the Qiagen OneStep RT-PCR kit. Most expanded thyroid clonotypes (frequency above 0.001) were also detected in blood, suggesting blood repertoires may reflect thyroid immune responses. Ophthalmopathy was separated from stable hyperthyroidism by a 13 V-J signature model, with roughly 88% sensitivity and approximately 81% specificity obtained in cross-validation and 80%/75% obtained in testing. In validation, the model predicted progression to ophthalmopathy a median of about 6.8 months before onset, with approximately 71% sensitivity and 72.22% specificity. To identify distinguishing TCR V-J signatures, a discovery cohort of about 95 patients was used, comprising approximately 40 with Graves' ophthalmopathy and around 57 with stable Graves' hyperthyroidism. An independent validation cohort of under 20 hyperthyroidism patients and 17 patients who later progressed to ophthalmopathy tested prospective prediction of ophthalmopathy. The approximately 100 discovery patients were divided at random into training and test sets in a 7:3 ratio. In addition, the study compared T-cell repertoires in thyroid tissue and in blood from roughly 6 Graves' hyperthyroidism patients. Following sampling, methimazole starting at 30 mg daily was given to hyperthyroidism patients, and high-dose intravenous methylprednisolone was given to ophthalmopathy patients. A second multiplex PCR round built the libraries, followed by size selection and purification. Libraries were sequenced paired-end with 100 bp reads on an Illumina HiSeq2000. SOAPnuke was used to process the raw data, throwing out any read that contained adapters or uncalled bases, had a mean Phred below 15, or lacked an exact constant-primer or identifier match. High-quality paired reads were merged using COPE v1.2.5, and each unique nucleotide sequence was defined as a clonotype. MiTCR v1.1 was used to align the clonotypes against IMGT TRBV, TRBD and TRBJ reference segments. Analysis was restricted to V-J combinations with a frequency above 0.0001, which covered just over 98% of repertoires. A TCS score was defined as the ratio of F50 (clonal expansion) to E x V (chaos), with BLOSUM62-based TCRdist applied between CDR3 peptides within each V-J. Welch's t-statistics and random forest reduced around 510 V-J features to about 13, which were used in a naive Bayes classifier (R e1071). Sample size was not statistically predetermined, and investigators were not blinded to group allocation. The paper describes TCR Vbeta CDR3 sequencing of 140 or so peripheral blood samples, made up of 43 ophthalmopathy patients, roughly 80 hyperthyroidism patients and roughly 17 progressor patients.

The TCR sequence derives from a woman in her late teens or twenties with Graves disease. Donor details come from another sample of the same person, matched by shared clones. The rearrangement combines TRBV20-1 with TRBJ2-1, with 8 bases aligning to TRBD2. Specimen: peripheral blood mononuclear cells (PBMCs), collected at new diagnosis, from a patient treated with antithyroid drugs. The CDR3 sequence is CSDSQSGSSYNEQFF. The base sequence is TGCAGTGACTCTCAAAGCGGGAGCTCCTACAATGAGCAGTTCTTC.